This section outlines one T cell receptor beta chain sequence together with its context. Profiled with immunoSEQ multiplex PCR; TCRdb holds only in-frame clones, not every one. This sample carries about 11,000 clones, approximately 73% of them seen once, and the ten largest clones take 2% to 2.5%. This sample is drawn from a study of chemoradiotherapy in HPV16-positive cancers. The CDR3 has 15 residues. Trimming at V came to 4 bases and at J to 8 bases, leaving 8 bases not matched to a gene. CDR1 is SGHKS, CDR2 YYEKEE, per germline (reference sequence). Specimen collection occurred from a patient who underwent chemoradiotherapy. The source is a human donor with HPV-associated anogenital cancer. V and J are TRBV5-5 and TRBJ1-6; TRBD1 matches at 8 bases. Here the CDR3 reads CASSPTGTGDSPLHF. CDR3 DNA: TGTGCCAGCAGCCCTACCGGGACAGGAGATTCACCCCTCCACTTT.